This T cell receptor beta chain was captured by sequencing in a study of T cells in Graves' hyperthyroidism and ophthalmopathy (dated by TCRdb to between 2018 and 2020). With respect to the entire study: Peripheral blood samples were taken at the time of initial diagnosis, prior to any treatment. To identify distinguishing TCR V-J signatures, a discovery cohort of some 100 patients was used, comprising approximately 40 with Graves' ophthalmopathy and 55 to 65 with stable Graves' hyperthyroidism. Prospective prediction of ophthalmopathy was tested in an independent validation cohort of approximately 18 hyperthyroidism patients and roughly 16 patients who later progressed to ophthalmopathy. The roughly 90 discovery patients were divided at random into training and test sets in a 7:3 ratio. In more than five Graves' hyperthyroidism patients, the study also compared T-cell repertoires from thyroid tissue with T-cell repertoires from blood. Once sampling was done, hyperthyroidism patients were given methimazole at a starting dose of 30 mg daily, whereas ophthalmopathy patients were given high-dose intravenous methylprednisolone. The paper describes TCR Vbeta CDR3 sequencing of 140 or so peripheral blood samples, made up of 43 ophthalmopathy patients, roughly 72 hyperthyroidism patients and 17 progressor patients. Findings and caveats that apply to the study as a whole: Most expanded thyroid clonotypes (frequency above 0.001) were also detected in blood, suggesting blood repertoires may reflect thyroid immune responses. During validation, the model predicted progression to ophthalmopathy a median of roughly six months ahead of onset, with almost 71% sensitivity and under 85% specificity. No statistical method was used to set the sample size in advance, and investigators knew the group allocation. In cross-validation, a model built on a 13 V-J signature told ophthalmopathy apart from stable hyperthyroidism with approximately 90% sensitivity and approximately 81% specificity, and in testing the same model reached 80%/75%.

The TCR beta CDR3 regions were amplified from RNA transcripts. The TCR CDR3 was subjected to a first round of RT-PCR using the HTBI primer set and the Qiagen OneStep RT-PCR kit. Libraries were constructed in a second round of multiplex PCR, after which size selection and purification were carried out. The libraries were sequenced on an Illumina HiSeq2000 using paired-end 100 bp reads. The original methods were these. SOAPnuke was used to process the raw data, throwing out any read that contained adapters or uncalled bases, had a mean Phred below 15, or lacked an exact constant-primer or identifier match. COPE v1.2.5 was used to merge high-quality paired reads, and clonotypes were defined as unique nucleotide sequences. Clonotypes were aligned to IMGT TRBV, TRBD and TRBJ reference segments using MiTCR v1.1. The analysis included only V-J combinations with a frequency above 0.0001, which together covered around 99% of the repertoires. A TCS score was defined as the ratio between F50 (clonal expansion) and ExV (chaos), using BLOSUM62-based TCRdist between CDR3 peptides within each V-J. Welch's t-statistics and random forest reduced just over 500 V-J features to roughly 13, which were used in a naive Bayes classifier (R e1071). In TCRdb, the public reads were trimmed at Q25 with fastp and aligned with MiXCR, with productive beta chains retained. Rows with a matching CDR3 protein are joined into one entry that keeps the most common DNA and genes. What appears here as the V and J calls and clone size reflects TCRdb's work, not the paper's. The sample table contains around 600,000 distinct CDR3 sequences; only one count was recorded for approximately 15% of them. The ten largest clones add up to around 12% of the sample.

To note about this clonotype: No cognate antigen has been identified for it. No base qualities exist here, and no much larger clone lies one base off it.

CDR1 MGHDK and CDR2 SYGVNS are derived from the germline V gene. Including the terminal cysteine and phenylalanine, the CDR3 comprises 22 residues. The read is trimmed to its CDR3 DNA, 66 bases read in frame from base 1. Unmatched junction bases come to 23, with V trimmed by 8 bases and J by 5 bases. In the ophthalmopathy patients, disease was moderately to severely active, with a Clinical Activity Score of 3 or more, a NOSPECS grade of 4 or more, and a duration of less than 3 months. Exclusion was applied to patients with uncontrolled infections, other autoimmune diseases, pregnancy or lactation. Diagnoses were based on clinical symptoms, serum thyroxine and TRAb, thyroid ultrasound and orbital computed tomography. Ficoll-Paque density gradient centrifugation was used to isolate PBMCs from 8 to 10 ml of fresh peripheral blood. Trizol reagent was used to extract total RNA, and RNA quality was then checked on an Agilent 2100 Bioanalyzer.

This clonotype was obtained from a woman aged 45 to 65 with Graves' ophthalmopathy. Sequencing used blood. This sequence uses TRBV25-1 and TRBJ2-2; the junction holds 16 bases that match TRBD2. The DNA reads TGTGCCAGCCTCACACGAGATCCGGGACTAGCGGGAGGGCGAGGTGGGACCGGGGAGCTGTTTTTT. Translated, this gives CASLTRDPGLAGGRGGTGELFF.